The 16 T cell receptor beta chains reported below all come from one sample, sequenced in a study of T cells after yellow fever vaccination. MiXCR, run by TCRdb on the 5' RACE reads, gives a single entry per CDR3 protein. The table includes under 550,000 distinct CDR3 sequences, 21% detected once. The sample here was PBMCs, taken approximately 22 days after the first yellow fever vaccination. These receptors were obtained from a man in his late teens or twenties who received the YFV17D yellow fever vaccine.

This clonotype has only a few counts. The gene calls are TRBV29-1 and TRBJ1-2, with 9 bases lining up with TRBD1. Germline trimming cut 7 bases from V and 4 bases from J; bases unmatched to any gene: 13. In germline, CDR1 is SQVTM, CDR2 ANQGSEA. The CDR3 sequence is 15 residues long. CDR3 DNA: TGCAGCGCCCTATACGGGACAGGGATAGGCTATGGCTACACCTTC. This gives the protein CSALYGTGIGYGYTF.

This clonotype was seen a handful of times. The genes are TRBV4-3 and TRBJ2-3, with D possibly being TRBD2 (5 bases). Germline lookup yields CDR1 LGHNA and CDR2 YSLEER. The CDR3 is made up of 18 amino acids. Trimming shortened V by 0 bases and J by 2 bases, and 18 bases separated the two germline ends. The CDR3 region is CASSQDPWAAVNTDTQYF. The DNA for the CDR3 is TGCGCCAGCAGCCAAGACCCCTGGGCAGCGGTGAACACAGATACGCAGTATTTT.

The chain has TRBV20-1 and TRBJ2-7, with 7 positions matching TRBD2. Trimming took 5 bases from V and 0 from J; bases not matched to a gene: 7. There are 14 residues in the CDR3. Germline CDR1 reads DFQATT; CDR2 reads SNEGSKA (reference sequence). CDR3 sequence reads: CSALTGGSSYEQYF. The CDR3 DNA is TGCAGTGCTCTGACGGGGGGTAGCTCCTACGAGCAGTACTTC.

The chain employs TRBV30 and TRBJ2-4, with D possibly TRBD2 on 5 matching bases. The CDR3 is 13 residues long. CDR1 is GTSNPN, CDR2 SVGIG, per germline (reference sequence). Trimming left V 0 bases short and J 7 bases short, with 10 bases between. As DNA, the CDR3 is TGTGCCTGGAGTGTACTAGAATTCAACATTCAGTACTTC. Amino acids: CAWSVLEFNIQYF.

Only a few counts were recorded for this clonotype. This chain connects TRBV24-1 to TRBJ2-1, with D possibly TRBD1 on 6 matching bases. Trimming left V 3 bases short and J 8 bases short, with 16 bases between. Germline V lookup: CDR1 KGHDR, CDR2 SFDVKD. This CDR3 comprises 15 residues. In DNA, the CDR3 is TGTGCCACCAGTGATCACCCCGCCAGGGGCGATGAGCAGTTCTTC. Amino acid sequence: CATSDHPARGDEQFF.

The V and J genes are TRBV14 and TRBJ1-4, with D unresolved. CDR3 length: 16 amino acids. Germline V CDR1 and CDR2: SGHDN, FVKESK. With 0 bases removed from V and 3 bases from J, the gap between germline ends came to 11 bases. The CDR3, as DNA: TGTGCCAGCAGCCAAGATCCCGGTGCAGCTAATGAAAAACTGTTTTTT. It is translated as CASSQDPGAANEKLFF.

In its sample, this clonotype was seen a few times. The chain employs TRBV7-6 and TRBJ2-2; 11 bases agree with TRBD1. Germline loops: CDR1 SGHVS, CDR2 FNYEAQ. J gave up 5 bases and V 5 bases, and 7 bases lay outside the gene matches. The CDR3 length is 16 residues. The CDR3 protein is CASSPSGTGGTGELFF. CDR3 nucleotides: TGTGCCAGCAGCCCCTCCGGGACAGGGGGGACCGGGGAGCTGTTTTTT.

The chain carries TRBV10-2 and TRBJ2-1; D tentatively fits TRBD1 or TRBD2 (6 bases each). V shed 5 bases and J shed 7 bases, with 15 bases lying between them. The germline V gene has CDR1 WSHSY and CDR2 SAAADI. CDR3 length: 14 amino acids. The CDR3 DNA reads TGCGCCAGCAGTTGGAGGGGGAAGGTGAATGAGCAGTTCTTC. This translates into CASSWRGKVNEQFF.

This clonotype showed up just a few times. The J gene is TRBJ2-4, the V gene TRBV5-1; a possible D gene is TRBD1 (5 bases). The V gene's germline CDR1 is SGHRS and CDR2 YFSETQ. Trimming left V 5 bases short and J 0 bases short, with 6 bases between. CDR3 length: 13 residues. CDR3 sequence reads: CASRDIAKNIQYF. The CDR3 region has the DNA TGCGCCAGCAGGGACATAGCCAAAAACATTCAGTACTTC.

The V call is TRBV19, the J call TRBJ2-7, with 9 bases that match TRBD1. CDR3 length: 15 amino acids. Looked up from germline, CDR1 is LNHDA and CDR2 is SQIVND (reference sequence). V dropped 7 bases and J dropped 4; count of bases not matched to a gene: 11. CDR3 nucleotides: TGTGCCAGTACTGCGGGACAGGGTGTTGGTTACGAGCAGTACTTC. As protein: CASTAGQGVGYEQYF. Using reference TRBV19 and TRBJ2-7 for the parts outside the CDR3, the full variable domain is DGGITQSPKYLFRKEGQNVTLSCEQNLNHDAMYWYRQDPGQGLRLIYYSQIVNDFQKGDIAEGYSVSREKKESFPLTVTSAQKNPTAFYLCASTAGQGVGYEQYFGPGTRLTVT.

This chain links TRBV2 with TRBJ2-1, with D perhaps matching TRBD2 (5 bases). The CDR3 is made up of 14 amino acids. With 0 bases removed from V and 6 bases from J, the gap between germline ends came to 9 bases. Germline CDR1 is SNHLY and CDR2 is FYNNEI. In DNA, the CDR3 is TGTGCCAGCAGTGAAGCGACGACTACCAATGAGCAGTTCTTC. It specifies CASSEATTTNEQFF.

This chain connects TRBV10-3 to TRBJ1-1; no firm D call. The ends were cut back, 0 bases at V and 1 base at J, with 9 bases in the middle. Germline-derived CDR1 and CDR2 are ENHRY and SYGVKD. The CDR3 runs 15 residues. The CDR3, as DNA: TGTGCCATCAGTGAGTCGGAGGGATGGAACACTGAAGCTTTCTTT. This gives the protein CAISESEGWNTEAFF.

This clonotype was counted between two and nine times. This chain links TRBV7-2 with TRBJ2-3; 9 nucleotides align to TRBD1. Germline-derived CDR1 and CDR2 are SGHTA and FQGNSA. The CDR3 has 16 amino acids. The V segment lost 0 bases and the J segment 2 bases; nucleotides outside the gene matches: 3. The CDR3 nucleotides read TGTGCCAGCAGCTTAGCACAGGGGGCCATCACAGATACGCAGTATTTT. It is translated as CASSLAQGAITDTQYF.

This chain uses TRBV12-3 or TRBV12-4 with TRBJ1-5; D is unresolved. Trimming cost V 2 bases and J 7 bases, with 9 bases left between them. The CDR3 sequence is 13 residues long. This chain's CDR3 is CASSLRPQQPQHF. The CDR3 DNA reads TGTGCCAGCAGTTTAAGGCCCCAACAGCCCCAGCATTTT.

The CDR3, as DNA: TGTGCCAGCAGTTTGGGGGGGGCGCTTCAGCCCCAGCATTTT. Its protein is CASSLGGALQPQHF. V is TRBV27 and J is TRBJ1-5; tentative D call: TRBD1 (6 bases). The V end lost 3 bases, the J end lost 6 bases, and 12 bases lay between the germline ends. Germline assignment: CDR1 MNHEY and CDR2 SMNVEV (reference sequence). This CDR3 is built from 14 residues.

The CDR3 is CSARDRRVPSYEQYF. CDR3 nucleotide sequence: TGCAGTGCTAGAGATAGGAGAGTCCCTTCCTACGAGCAGTACTTC. The genes are TRBV20-1 and TRBJ2-7, with D unresolved. The length of the CDR3 is 15 residues. Germline V gives CDR1 DFQATT, CDR2 SNEGSKA (reference sequence). Trimming took 0 bases from V and 1 from J, leaving 13 bases between them.